These 10 T cell receptor beta chains were sequenced from one sample in a study of control samples from healthy donors and cancer patients. Profiled with immunoSEQ multiplex PCR; TCRdb holds only in-frame clones, not every one. The table lists 100,000 to 150,000 clones, around 93% of them singletons. Sequencing was performed on blood. The receptors here all came from a woman aged 50 to 65 in good health.

The chain joins TRBV2 to TRBJ2-3, with 10 bases aligning to TRBD2. Germline V gene data show CDR1 as SNHLY and CDR2 as FYNNEI. J lost 5 bases, V lost 7 bases, and 6 bases had no gene match. CDR3 size: 14 residues. The CDR3 loop is CASTWLAGEDTQYF. CDR3 bases: TGTGCCAGCACCTGGCTAGCGGGAGAAGATACGCAGTATTTT.

This sequence joins TRBV5-6 and TRBJ2-7; 16 bases map to TRBD2. CDR3 size: 17 residues. Trimming took 2 bases from V and 4 from J; bases not matched to a gene: 6. Germline V lookup: CDR1 SGHDT, CDR2 YYEEEE. CDR3 in DNA: TGTGCCAGCAGCTTAGGGACTAGCGGGAGGGGGACGTACGAGCAGTACTTC. This translates into CASSLGTSGRGTYEQYF.

The chain uses TRBV10-3 and TRBJ1-5; weak D call: TRBD1 (6 bases). The V and J ends lost 2 bases and 7 bases respectively, with 12 bases between them. The CDR3 is made up of 14 amino acids. Germline CDR1 is ENHRY and CDR2 is SYGVKD. The CDR3 nucleotides read TGTGCCATCAGTGAGCGGGCGGGGGCCCAGCCCCAGCATTTT. This sequence encodes CAISERAGAQPQHF.

The chain recombines TRBV7-9 with TRBJ2-2; maybe TRBD2 (6 bases). Germline assignment: CDR1 SEHNR and CDR2 FQNEAQ (reference sequence). Trimming shortened V by 5 bases and J by 6 bases, and 16 bases separated the two germline ends. This CDR3 spans 15 amino acids. The CDR3 nucleotides read TGTGCCAGCAGCCCAGTTGGGCGGGGCCCCGGGGAGCTGTTTTTT. Protein sequence: CASSPVGRGPGELFF.

This chain connects TRBV5-6 to TRBJ1-6; D not certain. From germline, CDR1 is SGHDT and CDR2 YYEEEE. The CDR3 contains 17 residues. Trimming took 2 bases from V and 10 from J, leaving 22 bases between them. Here the CDR3 reads CASSLAGLTSIGSPLHF. The CDR3 coding sequence is TGTGCCAGCAGCTTAGCCGGACTTACCTCGATCGGATCACCCCTCCACTTT.

V and J are TRBV25-1 and TRBJ1-3; no clear D. This CDR3 contains 15 residues. V gave up 2 bases and J gave up 0 bases, with 8 bases separating them. Germline V gene sequence: CDR1 MGHDK, CDR2 SYGVNS. CDR3 DNA sequence: TGTGCCAGCAGTGAAGGCCAGAACTCTGGAAACACCATATATTTT. Residues: CASSEGQNSGNTIYF.

CDR3 sequence reads: CASSLLGTGGETQYF. CDR3 sequence (DNA): TGTGCCAGCAGTTTACTGGGGACAGGGGGCGAGACCCAGTACTTC. The genes are TRBV28 and TRBJ2-5, with 12 bases fitting TRBD1. The J segment lost 5 bases and the V segment lost 2 bases, leaving 3 bases of the junction unmatched. This CDR3 is 15 amino acids long. Germline CDR1 is MDHEN and CDR2 is SYDVKM.

The rearrangement links TRBV7-8 to TRBJ2-2; TRBD1 agrees at 7 bases. Germline V lookup: CDR1 SGHVS, CDR2 FQNEAQ. Losses at the gene ends were 7 bases for V and 2 bases for J; bases not matched to a gene: 10. The CDR3 length is 16 residues. CDR3 residues: CASTPTWDSNTGELFF. DNA of the CDR3: TGTGCCAGCACCCCGACGTGGGACAGCAACACCGGGGAGCTGTTTTTT.

This clone was recorded once. V and J are TRBV6-1 and TRBJ1-2, with D possibly being TRBD1 (6 bases). From germline, CDR1 is MNHNS and CDR2 SASEGT. Trimming cost V 2 bases and J 4 bases, with 8 bases left between them. This CDR3 comprises 13 residues. CDR3: CASSETQGYGYTF. CDR3 coding DNA: TGTGCCAGCAGTGAAACACAGGGCTATGGCTACACCTTC.

V usage is TRBV28 and J usage is TRBJ2-2; D gene uncertain. Germline V gene data show CDR1 as MDHEN and CDR2 as SYDVKM. The CDR3 consists of 15 residues. Between the trimmed V and J ends, which lost 6 bases and 5 bases, there was a span of 16 bases. The CDR3 loop is CASSSPWGGTGELFF. The CDR3 DNA reads TGTGCCAGCAGCTCACCCTGGGGTGGTACCGGGGAGCTGTTTTTT.